Listed below are T cell receptor beta chains from one sample, sequenced in a study of shared clonotypes between healthy human individuals. TCRdb's table, derived via immunoSEQ multiplex PCR, lists solely in-frame clones and lacks some. The repertoire holds 600,000 to 700,000 clones, approximately 73% seen once, with around 2% in the top ten. Sequences were obtained from memory CD4+ T cells sorted from blood. Every receptor here comes from a woman under 40 in good health. Both conserved end residues are part of each CDR3. Each record gives: CDR3 protein, CDR3 DNA, V gene, clone size, D gene, J gene. The D gene is left open where the match is weak. Expanded clones get a size class; other rows say once, few or many, or leave the size out.

CDR3aa: CASSSTGHGNTIYF
CDR3nt: TGTGCCAGCAGTTCGACAGGGCATGGAAACACCATATATTTT
v_gene: TRBV28
abundance: NA
d_gene: TRBD1
j_gene: TRBJ1-3

CDR3aa: CASSEFSRDPYNEQFF
CDR3nt: TGTGCCAGCAGTGAATTCTCCAGGGACCCCTACAATGAGCAGTTCTTC
v_gene: TRBV6-1
abundance: NA
d_gene: NA
j_gene: TRBJ2-1

CDR3aa: CASSDGGGPYEQYF
CDR3nt: TGCGCCAGCAGTGACGGGGGAGGGCCCTACGAGCAGTACTTC
v_gene: TRBV10-2
abundance: many
d_gene: TRBD2
j_gene: TRBJ2-7

CDR3aa: CASSQPGQGDTEAFF
CDR3nt: TGTGCCAGCAGTCAACCGGGACAGGGGGACACTGAAGCTTTCTTT
v_gene: TRBV6-1
abundance: NA
d_gene: TRBD1
j_gene: TRBJ1-1

CDR3aa: CASSLGQGAGANVLTF
CDR3nt: TGTGCCAGCAGCTTAGGACAGGGGGCTGGGGCCAACGTCCTGACTTTC
v_gene: TRBV5-4
abundance: NA
d_gene: TRBD1
j_gene: TRBJ2-6

CDR3aa: CASSRTGGSYEQYF
CDR3nt: TGTGCCAGCAGTCGGACAGGGGGGAGCTACGAGCAGTACTTC
v_gene: TRBV27
abundance: NA
d_gene: TRBD1
j_gene: TRBJ2-7

CDR3aa: CASSPLQASGNTIYF
CDR3nt: TGTGCCAGTAGTCCCCTACAGGCATCTGGAAACACCATATATTTT
v_gene: TRBV19
abundance: NA
d_gene: NA
j_gene: TRBJ1-3

CDR3aa: CASSFNPSRTDTQYF
CDR3nt: TGTGCCAGCAGCTTTAACCCCTCGAGGACAGATACGCAGTATTTT
v_gene: TRBV28
abundance: NA
d_gene: NA
j_gene: TRBJ2-3

CDR3aa: CAISTGLNQETQYF
CDR3nt: TGTGCCATCAGTACGGGACTAAACCAAGAGACCCAGTACTTC
v_gene: TRBV10-3
abundance: NA
d_gene: TRBD2
j_gene: TRBJ2-5

CDR3aa: CASSLREGGNTGELFF
CDR3nt: TGTGCCAGCAGCTTAAGAGAAGGGGGCAACACCGGGGAGCTGTTTTTT
v_gene: TRBV7-9
abundance: NA
d_gene: TRBD1
j_gene: TRBJ2-2

CDR3aa: CASSYRDSLFEQYF
CDR3nt: TGTGCCAGCAGCTACCGGGACTCCTTATTCGAGCAGTACTTC
v_gene: TRBV27
abundance: NA
d_gene: NA
j_gene: TRBJ2-7

CDR3aa: CAWIPGWLGYNSPLHF
CDR3nt: TGTGCCTGGATCCCCGGCTGGCTGGGATATAATTCACCCCTCCACTTT
v_gene: TRBV30
abundance: NA
d_gene: NA
j_gene: TRBJ1-6

CDR3aa: CASSHRKGVDYGYTF
CDR3nt: TGTGCCAGCAGCCACAGGAAAGGGGTTGACTATGGCTACACCTTC
v_gene: TRBV14
abundance: NA
d_gene: NA
j_gene: TRBJ1-2

CDR3aa: CASSAPETSGRASEQFF
CDR3nt: TGTGCCAGCAGCGCCCCCGAGACTAGCGGGAGGGCTTCTGAGCAGTTCTTC
v_gene: TRBV11-1
abundance: once
d_gene: TRBD2
j_gene: TRBJ2-1

CDR3aa: CASRTQSSYEQYF
CDR3nt: TGTGCCAGCAGGACACAGAGCTCCTACGAGCAGTACTTC
v_gene: TRBV21-1
abundance: NA
d_gene: NA
j_gene: TRBJ2-7

CDR3aa: CASSLLAGEAYEQYF
CDR3nt: TGTGCCAGCAGTTTACTAGCGGGAGAGGCCTACGAGCAGTACTTC
v_gene: TRBV5-5
abundance: NA
d_gene: TRBD2
j_gene: TRBJ2-7

CDR3aa: CASFKGNTGELFF
CDR3nt: TGTGCCAGCTTCAAGGGGAACACCGGGGAGCTGTTTTTT
v_gene: TRBV7-1
abundance: NA
d_gene: NA
j_gene: TRBJ2-2